This passage covers 32 T cell receptor beta chains from one sample sequenced in a study of cytomegalovirus exposure and HLA in healthy donors. The PCR employed 60 Vbeta primers together with 13 Jbeta primers. Clones were sequenced by immunoSEQ multiplex PCR, and TCRdb holds only the in-frame ones, with some missing. The sample shows 210,000 or so clones, about 83% of them seen only once. Source material: PBMCs. The receptors were gathered from a human donor in good health.

J is TRBJ1-1 and V is TRBV6-1, with a possible D match to TRBD1 (5 bases). Deletions cut 4 bases from V and 3 bases from J, with 15 bases between. This CDR3 has 15 amino acids. CDR1 MNHNS and CDR2 SASEGT come from the germline V gene. The CDR3 here is CASSATGSEYTEAFF. For the CDR3, the DNA is TGTGCCAGCAGTGCTACAGGATCTGAATACACTGAAGCTTTCTTT.

V usage is TRBV10-3 and J usage is TRBJ1-1, with a tentative D call TRBD1 (5 bases). The germline V and J ends were trimmed by 4 bases and 3 bases, with 12 bases remaining between them. Germline CDR1 ENHRY, CDR2 SYGVKD. The CDR3 has 14 amino acids. In nucleotides, the CDR3 is TGTGCCATCAGTGGTCTGGGAGGGGACACTGAAGCTTTCTTT. Translating it yields CAISGLGGDTEAFF.

The genes are TRBV6-1 and TRBJ1-2; 10 bases agree with TRBD1. The V gene end was trimmed by 5 bases and the J gene end by 5 bases; junction bases not matched to a gene: 5. The CDR3 is 14 amino acids. From germline, CDR1 is MNHNS and CDR2 SASEGT. The CDR3 protein is CASSIGGQGYGYTF. CDR3 coding DNA: TGTGCCAGCAGTATCGGGGGACAGGGGTATGGCTACACCTTC.

This clone has only a few counts. V gene TRBV23-1 combines with J gene TRBJ2-4, with 10 bases that match TRBD1. TRBV23-1 is an ORF, with its function uncertain. The CDR3 length is 20 residues. Trimming at V came to 6 bases and at J to 0 bases, leaving 17 bases not matched to a gene. CDR3 coding DNA: TGCGCCAGCAGATCCGACAGGGGGCAATGCTTTAATCTAGCCAAAAACATTCAGTACTTC. It specifies CASRSDRGQCFNLAKNIQYF.

The chain uses TRBV29-1 and TRBJ1-4; no reliable D call. The CDR3 length is 14 residues. Germline V gives CDR1 SQVTM, CDR2 ANQGSEA. V was pared by 8 bases and J by 2 bases, with 15 bases between. In DNA form, the CDR3 reads TGCAGCACAAAGTCGGGATCCACTAATGAAAAACTGTTTTTT. Translation: CSTKSGSTNEKLFF. The full variable domain, its missing parts supplied by reference TRBV29-1 and TRBJ1-4, is SAVISQKPSRDICQRGTSLTIQCQVDSQVTMMFWYRQQPGQSLTLIATANQGSEATYESGFVIDKFPISRPNLTFSTLTVSNMSPEDSSIYLCSTKSGSTNEKLFFGSGTQLSVL.

This clone appeared a single time. The chain joins TRBV5-4 to TRBJ2-1; unclear D gene. CDR3 length: 13 amino acids. The V gene's germline CDR1 is SGHNT and CDR2 YYREEE (reference sequence). Trimming removed 1 base at V and 5 bases at J, with 7 bases between. CDR3 region: CASSLSRNNEQFF. The CDR3 bases are TGTGCCAGCAGCTTGTCTAGAAACAATGAGCAGTTCTTC.

The rearrangement joins TRBV18 to TRBJ2-3; tentative D call: TRBD2 (5 bases). This CDR3 contains 14 residues. The V and J ends lost 3 bases and 2 bases respectively, with 9 bases between them. Germline V lookup: CDR1 KGHSH, CDR2 LQKENI. CDR3 region: CASSPTGNTDTQYF. In DNA form, the CDR3 reads TGTGCCAGCTCACCGACGGGGAACACAGATACGCAGTATTTT.

The chain uses TRBV9 and TRBJ2-1, with TRBD2 matching over 12 bases. The CDR3 contains 18 residues. With 2 bases clipped from V and 0 bases from J, the junction kept 6 bases outside the gene matches. Germline assignment: CDR1 SGDLS and CDR2 YYNGEE. Written as DNA, the CDR3 is TGTGCCAGCAGCGTTGGGACTAGCGGGTGGACCTCCTACAATGAGCAGTTCTTC. This sequence encodes CASSVGTSGWTSYNEQFF.

This chain joins TRBV27 and TRBJ2-7; 11 bases match TRBD2. The V gene end was trimmed by 2 bases and the J gene end by 3 bases; junction bases not matched to a gene: 12. From germline, CDR1 is MNHEY and CDR2 SMNVEV (reference sequence). The CDR3 is made up of 18 amino acids. CDR3 DNA: TGTGCCAGCAGTTTAACTAGCGGGAGTTCTCCAGTCTTCTACGAGCAGTACTTC. This encodes CASSLTSGSSPVFYEQYF.

The V gene is TRBV7-9, the J gene TRBJ1-4; unclear D gene. The germline V gene has CDR1 SEHNR and CDR2 FQNEAQ (reference sequence). The CDR3 spans 15 residues. Deletions cut 5 bases from V and 13 bases from J, with 23 bases between. In nucleotides, the CDR3 is TGTGCCAGCAGCCCCCAGGCCCAAGGGCGGGAGGGACTGTTTTTT. Its translation: CASSPQAQGREGLFF.

This chain links TRBV7-3 with TRBJ2-1; D perhaps matches TRBD2 (6 bases). In germline, CDR1 is SGHTA, CDR2 FQGTGA. This CDR3 region has 13 residues. V shed 4 bases and J shed 4 bases, with 8 bases lying between them. The DNA of the CDR3 is TGTGCCAGCAGCTCGGGAGCTTACAATGAGCAGTTCTTC. Translated, it gives CASSSGAYNEQFF.

This clone was seen once. The chain couples TRBV9 to TRBJ2-1; no firm D call. Trimming shortened V by 0 bases and J by 6 bases, and 10 bases separated the two germline ends. Germline V gene lookup returns CDR1 SGDLS and CDR2 YYNGEE. CDR3 size: 14 residues. CDR3 sequence: CASSVEQTPNEQFF. The CDR3 bases are TGTGCCAGCAGCGTAGAGCAAACCCCCAATGAGCAGTTCTTC.

This rearrangement joins TRBV30 to TRBJ1-5, with unresolved D. Germline V gives CDR1 GTSNPN, CDR2 SVGIG (reference sequence). V was shortened by 5 bases and J by 0 bases, with 5 bases between the two germline ends. This CDR3 region has 12 residues. CDR3 loop: CAWSDSNQPQHF. In DNA form, the CDR3 reads TGTGCCTGGTCAGATAGCAATCAGCCCCAGCATTTT.

The chain links TRBV2 to TRBJ2-7; D is perhaps TRBD1 (6 bases). This CDR3 has 17 amino acids. CDR1 is SNHLY and CDR2 is FYNNEI in the germline V gene. The germline V and J ends were trimmed by 2 bases and 2 bases, with 19 bases remaining between them. CDR3 loop: CASSEKPYRTETYEQYF. DNA for the CDR3: TGTGCCAGCAGTGAAAAGCCTTATAGGACAGAAACCTACGAGCAGTACTTC.

The chain combines TRBV5-1 with TRBJ2-1; 10 nucleotides align to TRBD2. V shed 4 bases and J 3 bases; nucleotides not matched to a gene: 4. CDR3 length: 15 residues. Germline lookup yields CDR1 SGHRS and CDR2 YFSETQ. CDR3 in DNA: TGCGCCAGCAGCCTAGCGGGAGTCGGCTACAATGAGCAGTTCTTC. It encodes CASSLAGVGYNEQFF. Looking up the rest from reference TRBV5-1 and TRBJ2-1 gives the full variable domain: KAGVTQTPRYLIKTRGQQVTLSCSPISGHRSVSWYQQTPGQGLQFLFEYFSETQRNKGNFPGRFSGRQFSNSRSEMNVSTLELGDSALYLCASSLAGVGYNEQFFGPGTRLTVL.

This clone was picked up one time. CDR3 nucleotides: TGTGCCAGCAGTCCCGTCACAGGGACCGGGGAGCTGTTTTTT. Translated, it gives CASSPVTGTGELFF. The J gene is TRBJ2-2, the V gene TRBV25-1, with TRBD1 as a possible D gene (6 bases). Trimming stripped 5 bases from V and 5 bases from J, with 12 bases between. CDR1 and CDR2 from the germline V gene are MGHDK and SYGVNS. This CDR3 has 14 residues.

V gene TRBV19 combines with J gene TRBJ1-2; 7 nucleotides match TRBD1. With 6 bases clipped from V and 5 bases from J, the junction kept 9 bases outside the gene matches. The CDR3 is 14 residues long. Germline loops: CDR1 LNHDA, CDR2 SQIVND (reference sequence). The CDR3: CASSLRDRVYGYTF. CDR3 DNA: TGTGCCAGTAGCCTACGCGACAGGGTATATGGCTACACCTTC.

Concerning this clone itself: The junction shows a germline mismatch at one end, possibly a read error. The chain recombines TRBV2 with TRBJ2-1, with 16 bases identical to TRBD2. The V gene's germline CDR1 is SNHLY and CDR2 FYNNEI. CDR3 size: 15 residues. CDR3 in DNA: TGTGCCAGCAGCCGACTCCCCGGGACTAGCGGGAGGGGGATCTTC. Translating gives CASSRLPGTSGRGIF.

The V gene is TRBV6-5, the J gene TRBJ2-1, with 11 bases matching TRBD2. The CDR3 has 12 amino acids. V trimming: 6 bases; J trimming: 14 bases; junction bases outside the gene matches: 6. Germline lookup yields CDR1 MNHEY and CDR2 SVGAGI. The CDR3 DNA reads TGTGCCAGCAGACCTAGCGGGGGGAGTAAGTTCTTC. It encodes CASRPSGGSKFF.

The rearrangement uses TRBV19 and TRBJ2-2; 7 bases are a match to TRBD1. The CDR3 sequence is 18 residues long. With V trimmed by 4 bases and J by 2 bases, 13 bases remained unmatched. Germline V CDR1 and CDR2: LNHDA, SQIVND (reference sequence). This CDR3 is CASSTNPRGTANTGELFF. The CDR3 DNA reads as TGTGCCAGTAGTACTAACCCCCGAGGGACAGCTAACACCGGGGAGCTGTTTTTT.

The V and J genes are TRBV11-3 and TRBJ2-7; D is perhaps TRBD2 (5 bases). V lost 4 bases to trimming and J lost 0 bases, with 7 bases between them. The CDR3 sequence is 13 residues long. CDR1 is SGHNT and CDR2 is YENEEA in the germline V gene. The CDR3 here is CASSSAGSYEQYF. The CDR3 DNA reads TGTGCCAGCAGCTCTGCGGGCTCCTACGAGCAGTACTTC.

The genes are TRBV28 and TRBJ1-4, with 10 bases lining up with TRBD1. The J segment lost 7 bases and the V segment lost 5 bases, leaving 4 bases of the junction unmatched. The CDR3 spans 14 residues. The germline V gene has CDR1 MDHEN and CDR2 SYDVKM. This chain's CDR3 is CASSRQGAREKLFF. The CDR3 DNA sequence: TGTGCCAGCAGTAGACAGGGGGCGCGTGAAAAACTGTTTTTT. The full variable domain, in which reference TRBV28 and TRBJ1-4 provide the parts outside the CDR3, is DVKVTQSSRYLVKRTGEKVFLECVQDMDHENMFWYRQDPGLGLRLIYFSYDVKMKEKGDIPEGYSVSREKKERFSLILESASTNQTSMYLCASSRQGAREKLFFGSGTQLSVL.

The chain is built from TRBV28 and TRBJ1-2, with no clear D. The CDR3 runs 13 residues. Trimming shortened V by 3 bases and J by 5 bases, and 10 bases separated the two germline ends. Germline lookup yields CDR1 MDHEN and CDR2 SYDVKM. The CDR3 sequence: CASSLVRGYGYTF. For the CDR3, the DNA is TGTGCCAGCAGTTTGGTCAGAGGGTATGGCTACACCTTC.

J is TRBJ2-7 and V is TRBV6-1; 7 bases are a match to TRBD1. V lost 2 bases to trimming and J lost 5 bases; unmatched junction nucleotides: 9. CDR1 is MNHNS, CDR2 SASEGT, per germline. This CDR3 has 15 amino acids. The CDR3 is CASSEQGTGVDEQYF. For the CDR3, the DNA is TGTGCCAGCAGTGAACAAGGAACAGGGGTAGACGAGCAGTACTTC.

V usage is TRBV27 and J usage is TRBJ2-1, with 9 bases fitting TRBD2. This CDR3 has 15 residues. CDR1 MNHEY and CDR2 SMNVEV come from the germline V gene (reference sequence). Trimming removed 6 bases from V and 7 bases from J; junction bases left unmatched: 10. In DNA form, the CDR3 reads TGTGCCAGCAGGCTTGCGGGAGGGCCACGGAATGAGCAGTTCTTC. This codes for CASRLAGGPRNEQFF.

The chain combines TRBV27 with TRBJ2-7; 7 bases map to TRBD2. Germline V gives CDR1 MNHEY, CDR2 SMNVEV (reference sequence). V lost 6 bases, J lost 3 bases, and 5 bases stayed unmatched. CDR3 length: 13 amino acids. CDR3 nucleotides: TGTGCCAGCAGAATAGCGGGCGGCTACGAGCAGTACTTC. This codes for CASRIAGGYEQYF.

The chain joins TRBV6-1 to TRBJ1-1; 8 bases line up with TRBD1. J lost 2 bases, V lost 4 bases, and 6 bases had no gene match. Germline CDR1 is MNHNS and CDR2 is SASEGT. This CDR3 contains 15 residues. The CDR3 nucleotides read TGTGCCAGCAGTGCACGACAGGGGCCCAACACTGAAGCTTTCTTT. It encodes CASSARQGPNTEAFF.

In regard to this clone: One end of the junction fails to match germline, which may point to a read error. The rearrangement links TRBV7-7 to TRBJ2-3; D uncertain. Germline CDR1 and CDR2: SSHAT and FNYEAQ (reference sequence). CDR3 length: 16 amino acids. CDR3 DNA sequence: TGTGCTAGCAGCCTTGACTTAGCCGCAAGCACAGATACGCAGTATTTT. It codes for CASSLDLAASTDTQYF.

A single count supports this clone. The V and J genes are TRBV18 and TRBJ2-7; TRBD1 matches 12 bases. The CDR3 is 14 amino acids. Looked up from germline, CDR1 is KGHSH and CDR2 is LQKENI. V was pared by 0 bases and J by 6 bases, with 0 bases of the junction left unmatched. In nucleotides, the CDR3 is TGTGCCAGCTCACCACCGGGACAGGGGGCCGAGCAGTACTTC. Translated, it gives CASSPPGQGAEQYF.

The genes are TRBV2 and TRBJ2-3, with unresolved D. Germline assignment: CDR1 SNHLY and CDR2 FYNNEI. The CDR3 has 14 amino acids. V lost 10 bases to trimming and J lost 2 bases, with 16 bases between them. The CDR3 loop is CAISEALFTDTQYF. CDR3 nucleotide sequence: TGTGCCATCTCCGAGGCCCTCTTCACAGATACGCAGTATTTT.

About this clone: This CDR3 is also generated by other DNA sequences in the sample. The chain employs TRBV5-1 and TRBJ2-7; 9 bases match TRBD1. V lost 0 bases and J lost 4; bases outside the gene matches: 5. The CDR3 runs to 15 residues. Germline values: CDR1 SGHRS, CDR2 YFSETQ. CDR3 protein: CASSLVTGGTYEQYF. CDR3 coding DNA: TGCGCCAGCAGCTTGGTAACAGGGGGCACGTACGAGCAGTACTTC.

The V and J genes are TRBV29-1 and TRBJ2-3, with D maybe TRBD2 (6 bases). Between the trimmed V and J ends, which lost 5 bases and 0 bases, there was a span of 12 bases. The germline V gene has CDR1 SQVTM and CDR2 ANQGSEA. The CDR3 runs to 14 residues. The CDR3 loop is CSVFGGTSTDTQYF. CDR3 in DNA: TGCAGCGTTTTTGGCGGGACTAGCACAGATACGCAGTATTTT.